Presented here are 8 T cell receptor beta chains from one specimen sequenced in a study of T cells after yellow fever vaccination. MiXCR, applied by TCRdb to the 5' RACE reads, yields one record per CDR3 protein. In the table there are approximately 22,000 distinct CDR3 sequences, roughly 5% of which are singletons. Sample: PBMCs, either bulk or a sorted T-cell subset (CD4+, CD8+, memory, or dextramer-sorted; not recorded which), taken roughly 47 days after the first yellow fever vaccination. These receptors were collected from a man between 18 and 29 years old who received the YFV17D yellow fever vaccine.

This clonotype was seen ten or more times. This chain links TRBV6-4 with TRBJ2-1; 13 bases agree with TRBD2. The V segment lost 6 bases and the J segment 10 bases; nucleotides outside the gene matches: 9. Germline CDR1 reads MRHNA; CDR2 reads SNTAGT. The CDR3 spans 15 residues. As DNA, the CDR3 is TGTGCCAGCAGCCTAGTAGCGGGACTAGCGGGAGAGCAGTTCTTC. Translated: CASSLVAGLAGEQFF.

This clonotype ranks as large. This chain connects TRBV24-1 to TRBJ2-1; D is ambiguous. Germline CDR1 is KGHDR and CDR2 is SFDVKD. This CDR3 comprises 13 residues. The ends were cut back, 3 bases at V and 3 bases at J, with 5 bases in the middle. The DNA for the CDR3 is TGTGCCACCAGTGATCGTCTCTACAATGAGCAGTTCTTC. Amino acids: CATSDRLYNEQFF.

In its sample, this clonotype was seen many times. The chain combines TRBV4-3 with TRBJ2-5; 8 bases match TRBD2. Germline CDR1 is LGHNA and CDR2 is YSLEER. The CDR3 extends over 14 amino acids. V lost 1 base and J lost 4; bases outside the gene matches: 2. The CDR3 DNA sequence: TGCGCCAGCAGCCAAGGGACTAGCAGAGAGACCCAGTACTTC. It is translated as CASSQGTSRETQYF.

The sample holds many counts of this clonotype. The chain joins TRBV10-3 to TRBJ2-7, with D possibly TRBD2 on 7 matching bases. Germline CDR1 and CDR2: ENHRY and SYGVKD. The V end was cut by 3 bases, the J end by 7 bases, with 19 bases between. CDR3 length: 15 amino acids. This CDR3 is CAISDPRGGGAEQYF. In DNA, the CDR3 is TGTGCCATCAGTGACCCCCGAGGGGGGGGGGCGGAGCAGTACTTC.

In its sample, this clonotype was seen many times. The chain is built from TRBV20-1 and TRBJ1-2; the match to TRBD1 covers 7 bases. Germline V gene sequence: CDR1 DFQATT, CDR2 SNEGSKA (reference sequence). Trimming removed 5 bases from V and 2 bases from J; junction bases left unmatched: 5. CDR3 length: 13 amino acids. The CDR3 reads CSAADRSNYGYTF. The DNA for the CDR3 is TGCAGTGCTGCGGACAGGAGCAACTATGGCTACACCTTC.

At least ten counts were recorded for this clonotype. This chain uses TRBV7-2 with TRBJ2-1, with D unclear. Trimming stripped 4 bases from V and 0 bases from J, with 4 bases between. Per the germline V gene, CDR1 is SGHTA and CDR2 is FQGNSA. The CDR3 is 13 residues long. The CDR3 loop is CASSSNSYNEQFF. CDR3 in DNA: TGTGCCAGCAGCTCCAACTCCTACAATGAGCAGTTCTTC.

At least ten counts were recorded for this clonotype. V and J are TRBV27 and TRBJ1-6; TRBD1 is a possible D gene (5 bases). The CDR3 spans 12 residues. Looked up from germline, CDR1 is MNHEY and CDR2 is SMNVEV (reference sequence). Trimming shortened V by 7 bases and J by 10 bases, and 11 bases separated the two germline ends. The CDR3 DNA follows: TGTGCCAGCAAAGGGGTAGGGTCACCCCTCCACTTT. The encoded protein is CASKGVGSPLHF.

This clonotype was seen at least ten times. The chain combines TRBV29-1 with TRBJ1-3, with D hard to call. This CDR3 is 12 amino acids long. CDR1 and CDR2 (germline): SQVTM, ANQGSEA. The V end was cut by 5 bases, the J end by 4 bases, with 9 bases between. In DNA, the CDR3 is TGCAGCGTTTTAGATTGGGGAAACACCATATATTTT. Translated: CSVLDWGNTIYF. The complete variable domain, with remaining parts taken from reference TRBV29-1 and TRBJ1-3, reads SAVISQKPSRDICQRGTSLTIQCQVDSQVTMMFWYRQQPGQSLTLIATANQGSEATYESGFVIDKFPISRPNLTFSTLTVSNMSPEDSSIYLCSVLDWGNTIYFGEGSWLTVV.